This T cell receptor (beta chain) originates from a study of T-cell reconstitution after alpha-beta-depleted transplantation in children. Deletions cut 6 bases from V and 3 bases from J, with 11 bases between. The CDR3 contains 14 residues. Germline loops: CDR1 SGHAT, CDR2 FQNNGV. The library targeted TCRbeta and was prepared with unique molecular identifiers. MiXCR, applied by TCRdb to the PCR reads, yields one record per CDR3 protein. Altogether around 440,000 distinct CDR3 sequences are present, 15% to 20% being singletons, with the ten largest covering under 30%. A note on this clonotype: Its antigen is not known.

Broader study findings: Reports say that about two months after transplant, the alpha-beta T cells came out of several hundred graft clones that had expanded. Where some patients showed high TCRbeta diversity at day 60, it came from recipient T cells and thymic progenitors that had survived. Most T-cell counts and diversity one year after the transplant came from T cells that were newly produced.

The TCR sequence derives from a boy in the first two years of life who had a stem cell transplant for Wiskott-Aldrich syndrome, so the T cells may come from the graft donor. This sequence joins TRBV11-2 and TRBJ2-2; possibly TRBD1 for D (6 bases). Sequenced material: PBMCs, mostly from graft donor cells, taken 360 days after TCRalphabeta/CD19-depleted stem cell transplant. Here the CDR3 reads CASRLGTYTGELFF. The CDR3 DNA follows: TGTGCCAGCAGACTAGGGACATACACCGGGGAGCTGTTTTTT.